A single sample is the source of the 31 T cell receptor beta chains below, sequenced in a study of blood T cell repertoires in COVID-19. TCRdb's table, derived via immunoSEQ multiplex PCR, lists solely in-frame clones and lacks some. The data show about 330,000 clones, roughly 89% seen once. The specimen sequenced was peripheral blood. These receptors all stem from a man aged 30-40 years with COVID-19, enrolled during active disease.

The chain combines TRBV5-1 with TRBJ2-7, with D possibly matching TRBD2 (5 bases). Germline V lookup: CDR1 SGHRS, CDR2 YFSETQ. The CDR3 runs to 15 residues. Between the trimmed V and J ends, which lost 4 bases and 0 bases, there was a span of 14 bases. The CDR3 loop is CASSPRSGLSYEQYF. The CDR3, as DNA: TGCGCCAGCAGCCCTAGAAGTGGACTCTCCTACGAGCAGTACTTC.

This rearrangement joins TRBV5-1 to TRBJ1-6; D gene unclear. This CDR3 has 14 amino acids. V was trimmed by 7 bases and J by 7 bases, leaving 15 bases between them. Looked up from germline, CDR1 is SGHRS and CDR2 is YFSETQ. CDR3 residues: CASEEGGLNSPLHF. Written as DNA, the CDR3 is TGCGCCAGCGAGGAGGGCGGTTTAAATTCACCCCTCCACTTT. The full variable domain, its missing parts supplied by reference TRBV5-1 and TRBJ1-6, is KAGVTQTPRYLIKTRGQQVTLSCSPISGHRSVSWYQQTPGQGLQFLFEYFSETQRNKGNFPGRFSGRQFSNSRSEMNVSTLELGDSALYLCASEEGGLNSPLHFGNGTRLTVT.

The chain employs TRBV5-1 and TRBJ1-1; D not resolved. V was trimmed by 1 base and J by 0 bases, leaving 7 bases between them. The CDR3 has 14 amino acids. Germline V lookup: CDR1 SGHRS, CDR2 YFSETQ. CDR3 nucleotides: TGCGCCAGCAGCTTGCCCAGTATGAACACTGAAGCTTTCTTT. Its protein is CASSLPSMNTEAFF. Supplemented by reference TRBV5-1 and TRBJ1-1, the full variable domain reads KAGVTQTPRYLIKTRGQQVTLSCSPISGHRSVSWYQQTPGQGLQFLFEYFSETQRNKGNFPGRFSGRQFSNSRSEMNVSTLELGDSALYLCASSLPSMNTEAFFGQGTRLTVV.

The chain couples TRBV19 to TRBJ2-5; 10 positions agree with TRBD1. Per germline, CDR1 LNHDA and CDR2 SQIVND (reference sequence). V lost 10 bases to trimming and J lost 5 bases; unmatched junction nucleotides: 10. The CDR3 loop spans 14 amino acids. As DNA, the CDR3 is TGTGCCACCCAAGACAGGGGGCGAGGCGAGACCCAGTACTTC. Translated: CATQDRGRGETQYF.

The CDR3 DNA is TGTGCCTGGAGATTTACAAATGAGCAGTTCTTC. Encoded protein: CAWRFTNEQFF. The rearrangement uses TRBV30 and TRBJ2-1; no firm D call. The ends were cut back, 3 bases at V and 7 bases at J, with 7 bases in the middle. This CDR3 is built from 11 residues. CDR1 GTSNPN and CDR2 SVGIG come from the germline V gene (reference sequence). Using reference TRBV30 and TRBJ2-1 for the parts outside the CDR3, the full variable domain is SQTIHQWPATLVQPVGSPLSLECTVEGTSNPNLYWYRQAAGRGLQLLFYSVGIGQISSEVPQNLSASRPQDRQFILSSKKLLLSDSGFYLCAWRFTNEQFFGPGTRLTVL.

The CDR3 DNA is TGTGCCAGCAACCCCCAGTCGAATGAAAAACTGTTTTTT. Its protein is CASNPQSNEKLFF. V and J are TRBV6-2 or TRBV6-3 and TRBJ1-4; D is unresolved. Trimming removed 7 bases from V and 5 bases from J, with 11 bases in between. The CDR3 length is 13 residues. The germline V gene encodes CDR1 MNHEY and CDR2 SVGEGT.

This clone was detected ten times or more. The chain has TRBV28 and TRBJ1-2, with TRBD1 identical over 8 bases. The CDR3 length is 17 residues. The germline V gene encodes CDR1 MDHEN and CDR2 SYDVKM. Trimming took 5 bases from V and 0 from J; bases not matched to a gene: 11. The CDR3, as DNA: TGTGCCAGCAGTCGAATCGGGGTGGGACAGGCTAACTATGGCTACACCTTC. Translated, it gives CASSRIGVGQANYGYTF.

The CDR3 DNA follows: TGCGCCAGCAGCTTGACAGGGACGGCCTCCTACGAGCAGTACTTC. This translates into CASSLTGTASYEQYF. V usage is TRBV5-1 and J usage is TRBJ2-7; a weak D match, TRBD1 (6 bases). V was cut by 1 base and J by 0 bases, with 11 bases left in between. CDR1 is SGHRS and CDR2 is YFSETQ in the germline V gene. The CDR3 has 15 amino acids.

The gene calls are TRBV4-3 and TRBJ1-2, with D possibly TRBD1 on 5 matching bases. The CDR3 is 16 amino acids. Trimming cost V 0 bases and J 1 base, with 12 bases left between them. CDR1 and CDR2 (germline): LGHNA, YSLEER. CDR3 loop: CASSQDGAGYNYGYTF. The CDR3 DNA sequence: TGCGCCAGCAGCCAAGATGGGGCAGGTTATAACTATGGCTACACCTTC.

This rearrangement joins TRBV6-1 to TRBJ2-3, with D tentatively TRBD2 (6 bases). Germline lookup yields CDR1 MNHNS and CDR2 SASEGT. V lost 2 bases to trimming and J lost 7 bases, with 22 bases between them. The CDR3 has 17 amino acids. The CDR3 nucleotides read TGTGCCAGCAGTGAATACCCCCTTGCGGGGAGCTTTAATACGCAGTATTTT. Encoded protein: CASSEYPLAGSFNTQYF.

The V and J genes are TRBV5-6 and TRBJ2-3; D is undetermined. The CDR3 is made up of 12 amino acids. Trimming took 1 base from V and 4 from J, leaving 4 bases between them. Germline V CDR1 and CDR2: SGHDT, YYEEEE. CDR3 in amino acids: CASSLISDTQYF. CDR3 bases: TGTGCCAGCAGCTTGATATCAGATACGCAGTATTTT. The full variable domain, in which reference TRBV5-6 and TRBJ2-3 provide the parts outside the CDR3, is DAGVTQSPTHLIKTRGQQVTLRCSPKSGHDTVSWYQQALGQGPQFIFQYYEEEERQRGNFPDRFSGHQFPNYSSELNVNALLLGDSALYLCASSLISDTQYFGPGTRLTVL.

The gene calls are TRBV7-2 and TRBJ2-2; the match to TRBD1 covers 7 bases. Looked up from germline, CDR1 is SGHTA and CDR2 is FQGNSA. This CDR3 contains 14 residues. V gave up 4 bases and J gave up 7 bases; unmatched junction bases: 6. The CDR3 region has the DNA TGTGCCAGCAGCTCACAGGGGCAATACGGGGAGCTGTTTTTT. This gives the protein CASSSQGQYGELFF.

The V gene is TRBV5-6, the J gene TRBJ2-1; TRBD2 agrees at 10 bases. CDR3 length: 16 residues. Per germline, CDR1 SGHDT and CDR2 YYEEEE. Trimming took 4 bases from V and 2 from J; bases not matched to a gene: 6. The DNA for the CDR3 is TGTGCCAGCAGCCCCGGGGGACTAGCGCCCTACAATGAGCAGTTCTTC. It is translated as CASSPGGLAPYNEQFF.

V is TRBV19 and J is TRBJ2-1, with TRBD1 matching over 9 bases. In germline, CDR1 is LNHDA, CDR2 SQIVND (reference sequence). The CDR3 is 17 residues long. With 4 bases clipped from V and 3 bases from J, the junction kept 10 bases outside the gene matches. The DNA for the CDR3 is TGTGCCAGTAGTAAAAACCCCGGGACAGGGAGCTACAATGAGCAGTTCTTC. This encodes CASSKNPGTGSYNEQFF.

The CDR3 region is CASSRGEPGYGYTF. In DNA, the CDR3 is TGTGCCAGCAGCCGCGGCGAGCCGGGGTATGGCTACACCTTC. The V gene is TRBV7-3, the J gene TRBJ1-2; D remains unclear. Between the trimmed V and J ends, which lost 5 bases and 5 bases, there was a span of 15 bases. Germline loops: CDR1 SGHTA, CDR2 FQGTGA. The CDR3 runs 14 residues.

This clone was observed a handful of times. This sequence joins TRBV7-8 and TRBJ1-3; 9 bases agree with TRBD1. This CDR3 comprises 16 residues. V lost 5 bases to trimming and J lost 5 bases; unmatched junction nucleotides: 10. From germline, CDR1 is SGHVS and CDR2 FQNEAQ. The CDR3 nucleotides are TGTGCCAGCAGCCCGACAGGGGGAACCGGTAGAAACACCATATATTTT. It encodes CASSPTGGTGRNTIYF.

This clone is medium-sized. In DNA, the CDR3 is TGTGCCAGCAGCAGAGGTGTAAATCGCAATCAGCCCCAGCATTTT. This codes for CASSRGVNRNQPQHF. This chain uses TRBV7-9 with TRBJ1-5; D remains ambiguous. The CDR3 length is 15 residues. V was cut by 5 bases and J by 2 bases, with 13 bases left in between. In germline, CDR1 is SEHNR, CDR2 FQNEAQ (reference sequence).

The chain couples TRBV7-2 to TRBJ1-6, with a weak D call TRBD1 (5 bases). Germline V gene data show CDR1 as SGHTA and CDR2 as FQGNSA. Trimming took 5 bases from V and 6 from J, leaving 17 bases between them. The CDR3 is 16 amino acids. CDR3 sequence (DNA): TGTGCCAGCAGCCCCCCGGGTCTAGGGGCTAATTCACCCCTCCACTTT. It yields the protein CASSPPGLGANSPLHF.

This chain uses TRBV6-5 with TRBJ2-1, with D possibly being TRBD1 (6 bases). This CDR3 comprises 16 residues. Looked up from germline, CDR1 is MNHEY and CDR2 is SVGAGI. Trimming removed 4 bases from V and 3 bases from J, with 16 bases in between. CDR3 sequence reads: CASSSHPGQDYNEQFF. CDR3 sequence (DNA): TGTGCCAGCAGTTCTCACCCGGGACAAGACTACAATGAGCAGTTCTTC.

V gene TRBV6-6 combines with J gene TRBJ2-3, with 9 nucleotides matching TRBD1. CDR1 and CDR2 from the germline V gene are MNHNY and SVGAGI (reference sequence). Trimming cost V 7 bases and J 5 bases; bases outside gene matches: 13. The CDR3 runs to 16 residues. CDR3 DNA: TGTGCCAGCACCCAACGGGGACAGGGAGTAGGAGATACGCAGTATTTT. Protein product: CASTQRGQGVGDTQYF.

J is TRBJ2-7 and V is TRBV9; TRBD2 matches 13 bases. The J segment lost 2 bases and the V segment lost 3 bases, leaving 5 bases of the junction unmatched. Per the germline V gene, CDR1 is SGDLS and CDR2 is YYNGEE. CDR3 length equals 16 residues. The CDR3 region is CASSAHGTSGAYEQYF. Written as DNA, the CDR3 is TGTGCCAGCAGCGCGCATGGGACTAGCGGGGCCTACGAGCAGTACTTC.

V is TRBV7-7 and J is TRBJ1-4, with 7 bases lining up with TRBD1. The CDR3 runs 17 residues. Germline V gives CDR1 SSHAT, CDR2 FNYEAQ (reference sequence). The V gene end was trimmed by 2 bases and the J gene end by 0 bases; junction bases not matched to a gene: 6. The CDR3 DNA reads as TGTGCCAGCAGCTTACGTACAGGGGTTGCAACTAATGAAAAACTGTTTTTT. This gives the protein CASSLRTGVATNEKLFF.

The V gene is TRBV7-9, the J gene TRBJ2-2; TRBD1 matches at 9 bases. Germline values: CDR1 SEHNR, CDR2 FQNEAQ (reference sequence). V was pared by 5 bases and J by 6 bases, with 10 bases of the junction left unmatched. The CDR3 length is 16 residues. The CDR3 DNA follows: TGTGCCAGCAGCCGGGCCGGGGACAGGGTCTCCGGGGAGCTGTTTTTT. Translated: CASSRAGDRVSGELFF.

This clone was recorded a few times. The V call is TRBV15, the J call TRBJ1-2, with TRBD1 matching 10 bases. The V gene end was trimmed by 1 base and the J gene end by 8 bases; junction bases not matched to a gene: 13. Germline CDR1 LNHNV, CDR2 YYDKDF (reference sequence). There are 17 residues in the CDR3. CDR3 coding DNA: TGTGCCACCAGCAGAGCCTTAGGGCCGGGACAGGGGAAAGGCTACACCTTC. This sequence encodes CATSRALGPGQGKGYTF.

Worth noting for this clone: The sample carries other DNA sequences with the same CDR3. J is TRBJ2-5 and V is TRBV18; TRBD1 agrees at 10 bases. The V segment lost 3 bases and the J segment 3 bases; nucleotides outside the gene matches: 4. This CDR3 spans 15 amino acids. Germline V gene data show CDR1 as KGHSH and CDR2 as LQKENI. In DNA, the CDR3 is TGTGCCAGCTCACCGTTGACAGGGGGCGAAGAGACCCAGTACTTC. Its translation is CASSPLTGGEETQYF.

The rearrangement links TRBV7-2 to TRBJ1-1; D call uncertain. Trimming left V 5 bases short and J 2 bases short, with 12 bases between. Germline CDR1 SGHTA, CDR2 FQGNSA. The CDR3 loop spans 14 amino acids. The CDR3 coding sequence is TGTGCCAGCAGCCCCAGGCGTATAAACACTGAAGCTTTCTTT. Amino acids: CASSPRRINTEAFF.

The chain joins TRBV5-6 to TRBJ1-1; D might be TRBD1 (6 bases). V gave up 4 bases and J gave up 5 bases, with 12 bases separating them. The V gene's germline CDR1 is SGHDT and CDR2 YYEEEE. This CDR3 is 13 amino acids long. CDR3 in amino acids: CASSRDTGTEAFF. DNA of the CDR3: TGTGCCAGCAGCAGGGATACAGGGACTGAAGCTTTCTTT.

This rearrangement joins TRBV5-1 to TRBJ1-1, with D uncertain. Germline V gene lookup returns CDR1 SGHRS and CDR2 YFSETQ. V was clipped by 5 bases and J by 4 bases, with 9 bases between them. The CDR3 is 12 amino acids. The CDR3 loop is CASSSVSTEAFF. The CDR3 coding sequence is TGCGCCAGCAGTAGTGTGAGCACTGAAGCTTTCTTT.

The rearrangement joins TRBV4-2 to TRBJ1-4; TRBD1 matches at 10 bases. The CDR3 extends over 18 amino acids. Germline CDR1 LGHNA, CDR2 YNFKEQ. The V and J ends lost 1 base and 1 base, in that order; junction bases with no gene match: 6. CDR3 sequence reads: CASSQAVDRGRTNEKLFF. CDR3 DNA sequence: TGTGCCAGCAGCCAAGCAGTCGACAGGGGGCGAACTAATGAAAAACTGTTTTTT.

This clone appeared a single time. The rearrangement joins TRBV11-2 to TRBJ2-2; the match to TRBD2 covers 8 bases. Trimming cost V 4 bases and J 5 bases; bases outside gene matches: 9. The length of the CDR3 is 16 residues. The germline CDR1 and CDR2 sequences are SGHAT and FQNNGV. CDR3: CASSSPLAGRTGELFF. The CDR3, as DNA: TGTGCCAGCAGCTCCCCTCTAGCGGGCCGGACCGGGGAGCTGTTTTTT. Together with reference TRBV11-2 and TRBJ2-2, the CDR3 gives the full variable domain: EAGVAQSPRYKIIEKRQSVAFWCNPISGHATLYWYQQILGQGPKLLIQFQNNGVVDDSQLPKDRFSAERLKGVDSTLKIQPAKLEDSAVYLCASSSPLAGRTGELFFGEGSRLTVL.

This chain connects TRBV30 to TRBJ2-3; D possibly corresponds to TRBD1 (6 bases). The germline V gene has CDR1 GTSNPN and CDR2 SVGIG (reference sequence). V was pared by 2 bases and J by 0 bases, with 12 bases between. The CDR3 is 15 amino acids. The CDR3 loop reads CAWSRGGASTDTQYF. In nucleotides, the CDR3 is TGTGCCTGGAGTCGAGGGGGTGCTAGCACAGATACGCAGTATTTT.